A selection of T cell receptor beta chains follows, all from one sample in a study of beta chain features in type 1 diabetes. TCRdb's table, derived via immunoSEQ multiplex PCR, lists solely in-frame clones and lacks some. This table has 600,000 to 700,000 clones, roughly 13% appearing once. The sequencing sample was made of naive CD4+ T cells from blood. These receptors were taken from a man between 18 and 29 years old with type 1 diabetes. Both conserved end residues are part of each CDR3. A D gene is named only where the DNA matches it firmly. The listing skips clone size in some rows; elsewhere it reads once, few, many or a size class.

clone size: few; V gene: TRBV27; J gene: TRBJ2-7; D gene: NA; CDR3 protein: CASSNQGLRSYEQYF; CDR3 DNA: TGTGCCAGCAGTAATCAGGGCTTGCGCTCCTACGAGCAGTACTTC
clone size: NA; V gene: TRBV7-2; J gene: TRBJ1-2; D gene: TRBD1; CDR3 protein: CASSLEGGTAYGYTF; CDR3 DNA: TGTGCCAGCAGCTTAGAAGGGGGGACAGCCTATGGCTACACCTTC
clone size: NA; V gene: TRBV27; J gene: TRBJ1-5; D gene: NA; CDR3 protein: CASSLSLGNQPQHF; CDR3 DNA: TGTGCCAGCAGTTTATCGTTGGGGAATCAGCCCCAGCATTTT
clone size: few; V gene: TRBV6-5; J gene: TRBJ1-2; D gene: NA; CDR3 protein: CASSYSGGNYGYTF; CDR3 DNA: TGTGCCAGCAGTTACTCGGGCGGAAACTATGGCTACACCTTC
clone size: NA; V gene: TRBV25-1; J gene: TRBJ1-6; D gene: NA; CDR3 protein: CASRPKWDMFLHF; CDR3 DNA: TGTGCCAGCAGGCCCAAATGGGACATGTTCCTCCACTTT
clone size: NA; V gene: TRBV2; J gene: TRBJ2-1; D gene: NA; CDR3 protein: CASSSGTAGEQFF; CDR3 DNA: TGTGCCAGCAGTTCCGGGACCGCTGGGGAGCAGTTCTTC
clone size: once; V gene: TRBV5-1; J gene: TRBJ2-3; D gene: NA; CDR3 protein: CASQPGQRTDTQYF; CDR3 DNA: TGCGCCTCACAACCTGGACAGAGGACAGATACGCAGTATTTT
clone size: NA; V gene: TRBV19; J gene: TRBJ1-6; D gene: NA; CDR3 protein: CASSTAGRLGSPLHF; CDR3 DNA: TGTGCCAGTAGTACCGCCGGACGACTCGGTTCACCCCTCCACTTT
clone size: few; V gene: TRBV30; J gene: TRBJ2-5; D gene: NA; CDR3 protein: CAWSVTDLQETQYF; CDR3 DNA: TGTGCCTGGAGTGTAACGGACCTACAAGAGACCCAGTACTTC
clone size: few; V gene: TRBV10-3; J gene: TRBJ2-3; D gene: NA; CDR3 protein: CAISELQGTDTQYF; CDR3 DNA: TGTGCCATCAGTGAGTTACAAGGCACAGATACGCAGTATTTT
clone size: NA; V gene: TRBV2; J gene: TRBJ2-5; D gene: NA; CDR3 protein: CASSEAPPAARGTQYF; CDR3 DNA: TGTGCCAGCAGTGAAGCGCCTCCGGCAGCCCGAGGGACCCAGTACTTC
clone size: NA; V gene: TRBV19; J gene: TRBJ2-1; D gene: TRBD2; CDR3 protein: CASSTSGGTYNEQFF; CDR3 DNA: TGTGCCAGTAGTACTAGCGGGGGAACCTACAATGAGCAGTTCTTC
clone size: few; V gene: TRBV9; J gene: TRBJ1-6; D gene: NA; CDR3 protein: CASSVEARGVDSPLHF; CDR3 DNA: TGTGCCAGCAGCGTAGAGGCCAGGGGAGTGGATTCACCCCTCCACTTT
clone size: few; V gene: TRBV7-8; J gene: TRBJ2-1; D gene: TRBD2; CDR3 protein: CASSLISGGGYNEQFF; CDR3 DNA: TGTGCCAGCAGCTTAATTTCGGGCGGGGGGTACAATGAGCAGTTCTTC
clone size: few; V gene: TRBV27; J gene: TRBJ2-5; D gene: TRBD1; CDR3 protein: CASSPIEGAGETQYF; CDR3 DNA: TGTGCCAGCAGCCCTATCGAGGGGGCTGGAGAGACCCAGTACTTC
clone size: NA; V gene: TRBV7-9; J gene: TRBJ1-1; D gene: NA; CDR3 protein: CASSLMTDEAFF; CDR3 DNA: TGTGCCAGCAGCTTAATGACGGATGAAGCTTTCTTT
clone size: few; V gene: TRBV5-4; J gene: TRBJ1-2; D gene: NA; CDR3 protein: CASSMRDPRVYGYTF; CDR3 DNA: TGTGCCAGCAGCATGCGGGACCCCCGCGTCTATGGCTACACCTTC
clone size: few; V gene: TRBV25-1; J gene: TRBJ1-2; D gene: TRBD1; CDR3 protein: CASSEAGQGPGYTF; CDR3 DNA: TGTGCCAGCAGTGAAGCGGGACAGGGGCCCGGCTACACCTTC
clone size: NA; V gene: TRBV30; J gene: TRBJ2-6; D gene: NA; CDR3 protein: CAWSAGTSGANVLTF; CDR3 DNA: TGTGCCTGGAGTGCAGGTACCTCTGGGGCCAACGTCCTGACTTTC
clone size: few; V gene: TRBV6-5; J gene: TRBJ1-5; D gene: NA; CDR3 protein: CASSYFTGSQPQHF; CDR3 DNA: TGTGCCAGCAGTTACTTCACAGGGAGTCAGCCCCAGCATTTT
clone size: few; V gene: TRBV6-6; J gene: TRBJ1-2; D gene: NA; CDR3 protein: CASSYPAGRANYGYTF; CDR3 DNA: TGTGCCAGCAGTTACCCCGCGGGGAGGGCTAACTATGGCTACACCTTC
clone size: few; V gene: TRBV19; J gene: TRBJ2-5; D gene: TRBD2; CDR3 protein: CASRTGTMGETQYF; CDR3 DNA: TGTGCCAGTAGGACCGGGACTATGGGTGAGACCCAGTACTTC
clone size: few; V gene: TRBV5-1; J gene: TRBJ2-6; D gene: NA; CDR3 protein: CASSPDRYGANVLTF; CDR3 DNA: TGCGCCAGCAGCCCCGACAGGTATGGGGCCAACGTCCTGACTTTC
clone size: few; V gene: TRBV5-1; J gene: TRBJ2-7; D gene: NA; CDR3 protein: CASSLVGGWYEQYF; CDR3 DNA: TGCGCCAGCAGCTTGGTAGGGGGATGGTACGAGCAGTACTTC
clone size: NA; V gene: TRBV20-1; J gene: TRBJ1-2; D gene: NA; CDR3 protein: CSASAVYGYTF; CDR3 DNA: TGCAGTGCTAGCGCAGTCTATGGCTACACCTTC
clone size: NA; V gene: TRBV13; J gene: TRBJ2-7; D gene: TRBD2; CDR3 protein: CASSLAGDAYEQYF; CDR3 DNA: TGTGCCAGCAGCTTGGCGGGGGACGCCTACGAGCAGTACTTC
clone size: few; V gene: TRBV18; J gene: TRBJ2-3; D gene: TRBD2; CDR3 protein: CASSPTGTTKQDTQYF; CDR3 DNA: TGTGCCAGCTCACCGACTGGGACTACTAAGCAAGATACGCAGTATTTT
clone size: NA; V gene: TRBV19; J gene: TRBJ2-1; D gene: NA; CDR3 protein: CASSGGGDEQFF; CDR3 DNA: TGTGCCAGTAGTGGAGGGGGCGATGAGCAGTTCTTC
clone size: NA; V gene: TRBV30; J gene: TRBJ1-2; D gene: TRBD1; CDR3 protein: CAWYRGLESYTF; CDR3 DNA: TGTGCCTGGTACAGGGGGCTTGAGAGCTACACCTTC
clone size: NA; V gene: TRBV7-2; J gene: TRBJ2-7; D gene: NA; CDR3 protein: CASSLEGHTAYEQYF; CDR3 DNA: TGTGCCAGCAGCTTAGAAGGGCACACCGCCTACGAGCAGTACTTC
clone size: few; V gene: TRBV10-3; J gene: TRBJ2-1; D gene: NA; CDR3 protein: CAISEATGTRRQFF; CDR3 DNA: TGTGCCATCAGTGAGGCGACCGGAACCCGGAGGCAGTTCTTC
clone size: few; V gene: TRBV28; J gene: TRBJ2-7; D gene: NA; CDR3 protein: CASSFGNSYEQYF; CDR3 DNA: TGTGCCAGCAGTTTCGGCAACTCCTACGAGCAGTACTTC
clone size: NA; V gene: TRBV6-1; J gene: TRBJ1-5; D gene: NA; CDR3 protein: CASSDPLSNQPQHF; CDR3 DNA: TGTGCCAGCAGTGACCCTCTCAGCAATCAGCCCCAGCATTTT
clone size: NA; V gene: TRBV19; J gene: TRBJ2-1; D gene: NA; CDR3 protein: CASSIPGTVGEQFF; CDR3 DNA: TGTGCCAGTAGTATCCCAGGGACGGTTGGTGAGCAGTTCTTC
clone size: NA; V gene: TRBV7-8; J gene: TRBJ1-6; D gene: NA; CDR3 protein: CASSLGRQASNSPLHF; CDR3 DNA: TGTGCCAGCAGCTTAGGGCGCCAGGCAAGCAATTCACCCCTCCACTTT
clone size: NA; V gene: TRBV28; J gene: TRBJ2-3; D gene: TRBD2; CDR3 protein: CASSTLSGGTDTQYF; CDR3 DNA: TGTGCCAGCAGCACCCTGAGCGGGGGCACAGATACGCAGTATTTT
clone size: NA; V gene: TRBV5-4; J gene: TRBJ2-3; D gene: NA; CDR3 protein: CASSFFASPDTQYF; CDR3 DNA: TGTGCCAGCAGCTTCTTCGCCTCCCCAGATACGCAGTATTTT
clone size: NA; V gene: TRBV5-6; J gene: TRBJ2-3; D gene: TRBD2; CDR3 protein: CASSWWRGVPDTQYF; CDR3 DNA: TGTGCCAGCAGCTGGTGGCGGGGGGTCCCAGATACGCAGTATTTT
clone size: NA; V gene: TRBV30; J gene: TRBJ1-1; D gene: TRBD1; CDR3 protein: CASDRNFEAFF; CDR3 DNA: TGTGCCTCGGACAGGAACTTTGAAGCTTTCTTT
clone size: few; V gene: TRBV6-5; J gene: TRBJ2-5; D gene: NA; CDR3 protein: CASSYSAGGEETQYF; CDR3 DNA: TGTGCCAGCAGTTACTCCGCAGGAGGGGAGGAGACCCAGTACTTC
clone size: NA; V gene: TRBV19; J gene: TRBJ2-6; D gene: NA; CDR3 protein: CASSTAGDRISGANVLTF; CDR3 DNA: TGTGCCAGTAGTACGGCGGGGGACAGAATCTCTGGGGCCAACGTCCTGACTTTC
clone size: NA; V gene: TRBV7-2; J gene: TRBJ2-1; D gene: NA; CDR3 protein: CASSFGLGEQFF; CDR3 DNA: TGTGCCAGCAGCTTCGGACTTGGTGAGCAGTTCTTC
clone size: few; V gene: TRBV30; J gene: TRBJ1-1; D gene: NA; CDR3 protein: CAWSVHMQGLEAFF; CDR3 DNA: TGTGCCTGGAGTGTACATATGCAGGGCCTTGAAGCTTTCTTT
clone size: NA; V gene: TRBV2; J gene: TRBJ2-6; D gene: NA; CDR3 protein: CASRLDVGANVLTF; CDR3 DNA: TGTGCCAGCAGATTGGATGTTGGGGCCAACGTCCTGACTTTC
clone size: NA; V gene: TRBV4-1; J gene: TRBJ1-1; D gene: NA; CDR3 protein: CASSQLLQGLGEAFF; CDR3 DNA: TGCGCCAGCAGCCAATTGTTACAGGGTTTAGGGGAAGCTTTCTTT
clone size: NA; V gene: TRBV20-1; J gene: TRBJ1-1; D gene: NA; CDR3 protein: CSGARVTEAFF; CDR3 DNA: TGCAGTGGGGCAAGAGTCACTGAAGCTTTCTTT
clone size: NA; V gene: TRBV12-5; J gene: TRBJ2-1; D gene: TRBD1; CDR3 protein: CASGRGQGDRGEQFF; CDR3 DNA: TGTGCTAGTGGTCGGGGACAGGGGGACCGGGGTGAGCAGTTCTTC
clone size: few; V gene: TRBV29-1; J gene: TRBJ1-4; D gene: NA; CDR3 protein: CSVADSFRGATNEKLFF; CDR3 DNA: TGCAGCGTTGCGGACAGTTTTAGGGGCGCAACTAATGAAAAACTGTTTTTT
clone size: NA; V gene: TRBV19; J gene: TRBJ1-1; D gene: NA; CDR3 protein: CASKLIRGYTEAFF; CDR3 DNA: TGTGCCAGTAAACTGATTCGGGGGTACACTGAAGCTTTCTTT
clone size: NA; V gene: TRBV2; J gene: TRBJ2-2; D gene: NA; CDR3 protein: CASSAEAAGTGELFF; CDR3 DNA: TGTGCCAGCAGTGCAGAGGCTGCGGGAACCGGGGAGCTGTTTTTT
clone size: NA; V gene: TRBV15; J gene: TRBJ1-2; D gene: NA; CDR3 protein: CATSIPIGGYTF; CDR3 DNA: TGTGCCACCAGCATCCCCATCGGGGGCTACACCTTC
clone size: NA; V gene: TRBV5-4; J gene: TRBJ2-1; D gene: TRBD1; CDR3 protein: CASSPGGDRGNNEQFF; CDR3 DNA: TGTGCCAGCAGCCCAGGGGGGGACAGGGGAAACAATGAGCAGTTCTTC